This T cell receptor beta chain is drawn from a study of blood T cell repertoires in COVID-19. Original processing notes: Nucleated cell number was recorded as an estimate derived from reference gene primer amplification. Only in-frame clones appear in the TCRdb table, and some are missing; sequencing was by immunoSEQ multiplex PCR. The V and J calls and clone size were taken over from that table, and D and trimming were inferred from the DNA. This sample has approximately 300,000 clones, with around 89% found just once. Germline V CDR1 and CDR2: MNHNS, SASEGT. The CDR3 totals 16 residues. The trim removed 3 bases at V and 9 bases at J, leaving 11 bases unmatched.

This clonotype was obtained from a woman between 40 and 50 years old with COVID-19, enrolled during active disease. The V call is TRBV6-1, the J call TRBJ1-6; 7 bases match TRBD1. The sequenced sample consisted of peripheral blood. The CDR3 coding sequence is TGTGCCAGCAGTGAGGTACCCGGGACAGACATTTCACCCCTCCACTTT. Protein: CASSEVPGTDISPLHF.